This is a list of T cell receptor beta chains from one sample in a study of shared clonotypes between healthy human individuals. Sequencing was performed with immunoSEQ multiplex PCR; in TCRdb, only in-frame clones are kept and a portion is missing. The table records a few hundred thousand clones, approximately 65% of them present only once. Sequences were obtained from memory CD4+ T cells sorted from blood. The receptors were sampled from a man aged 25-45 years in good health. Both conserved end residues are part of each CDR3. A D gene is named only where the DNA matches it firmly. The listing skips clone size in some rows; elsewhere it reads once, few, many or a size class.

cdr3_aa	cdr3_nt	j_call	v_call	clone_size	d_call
CASSYYRGAADTQYF	TGTGCCAGCAGCTATTACAGGGGAGCCGCAGATACGCAGTATTTT	TRBJ2-3	TRBV5-6	NA	TRBD1
CASSSYTANEQYF	TGTGCCAGCAGCTCCTACACGGCTAACGAGCAGTACTTC	TRBJ2-7	TRBV7-6	few	NA
CASSWGGGVDEQYF	TGTGCCAGCAGTTGGGGCGGAGGGGTGGACGAGCAGTACTTC	TRBJ2-7	TRBV28	NA	NA
CASSFGRGYGYTF	TGTGCCAGCAGCTTTGGCAGGGGCTATGGCTACACCTTC	TRBJ1-2	TRBV7-2	NA	NA
CASSLKTPGTTPYEQYF	TGCGCCAGCAGTCTCAAAACACCCGGGACTACACCCTACGAGCAGTACTTC	TRBJ2-7	TRBV5-1	NA	TRBD2
CASRKHREDLHRLYTF	TGTGCCAGCAGAAAACACAGGGAGGATCTGCATCGGCTATACACCTTC	TRBJ1-2	TRBV11-3	NA	NA
CASSPRVAGGEQFF	TGTGCCAGCAGCCCTCGGGTAGCGGGAGGGGAGCAGTTCTTC	TRBJ2-1	TRBV11-2	NA	TRBD2
CASKSPSGPYEQYF	TGTGCCAGCAAATCCCCTAGCGGCCCCTACGAGCAGTACTTC	TRBJ2-7	TRBV2	NA	TRBD2
CAISEGSTGSNEKLFF	TGTGCCATCAGTGAGGGCTCGACAGGCTCAAATGAAAAACTGTTTTTT	TRBJ1-4	TRBV10-3	few	NA
CASSQVQVTDTEAFF	TGTGCCAGCAGCCAAGTGCAGGTTACGGACACTGAAGCTTTCTTT	TRBJ1-1	TRBV14	NA	NA
CASSLTSGLNKETQYF	TGTGCCAGCTCACTGACTAGCGGACTGAATAAAGAGACCCAGTACTTC	TRBJ2-5	TRBV18	NA	TRBD2
CAISKGLAGVSWNEQFF	TGTGCCATCAGTAAGGGACTAGCGGGAGTTTCTTGGAATGAGCAGTTCTTC	TRBJ2-1	TRBV10-3	NA	TRBD2
CASSLLTDTQYF	TGTGCCAGCAGTTTACTCACAGATACGCAGTATTTT	TRBJ2-3	TRBV28	NA	NA
CSVRNMGEYQPQHF	TGCAGCGTTAGAAATATGGGGGAGTATCAGCCCCAGCATTTT	TRBJ1-5	TRBV29-1	NA	NA
CASSIGTVPVLTF	TGTGCCAGTAGTATAGGGACAGTACCCGTCCTGACTTTC	TRBJ2-6	TRBV19	NA	NA
CASSLQRGWNTGELFF	TGTGCCAGCTCACTCCAGAGGGGATGGAACACCGGGGAGCTGTTTTTT	TRBJ2-2	TRBV18	once	NA
CASSLEAGSTDTQYF	TGCGCCAGCAGCTTGGAGGCGGGCAGCACAGATACGCAGTATTTT	TRBJ2-3	TRBV5-1	NA	NA
CAPVRFQPQHF	TGCGCCCCGGTCAGGTTTCAGCCCCAGCATTTT	TRBJ1-5	TRBV10-1	few	NA
CASSLGSGIRSSYNEQFF	TGTGCCAGCAGCTTAGGGAGCGGGATAAGGAGCTCCTACAATGAGCAGTTCTTC	TRBJ2-1	TRBV7-8	NA	TRBD2
CASSISGRSSYEQYF	TGTGCCAGTAGTATATCGGGGAGGAGCTCCTACGAGCAGTACTTC	TRBJ2-7	TRBV19	NA	NA
CASSPGLPPFGTIYF	TGTGCCAGCTCGCCGGGCCTTCCCCCCTTTGGCACCATATATTTT	TRBJ1-3	TRBV2	NA	NA
CASSLRGDSNQPQHF	TGTGCCAGCAGCTTAAGAGGGGATAGCAATCAGCCCCAGCATTTT	TRBJ1-5	TRBV11-2	NA	NA
CASSPRDRAPGANVLTF	TGTGCCAGCAGCCCCCGGGACAGAGCTCCTGGGGCCAACGTCCTGACTTTC	TRBJ2-6	TRBV7-8	few	TRBD1
CASSSRLGGNTIYF	TGTGCCAGCAGCTCCCGCTTGGGAGGAAACACCATATATTTT	TRBJ1-3	TRBV9	once	NA
CASSPDFLLNEQFF	TGTGCCAGCTCACCGGACTTCCTCCTCAATGAGCAGTTCTTC	TRBJ2-1	TRBV18	once	NA
CASSENRGLTGELFF	TGTGCCAGCAGTGAAAACAGGGGGCTTACCGGGGAGCTGTTTTTT	TRBJ2-2	TRBV2	NA	TRBD1
CASSLYPNQPQHF	TGTGCCAGCAGCTTGTACCCCAATCAGCCCCAGCATTTT	TRBJ1-5	TRBV5-4	NA	NA
CASSLTGGPGANVLTF	TGTGCCAGCAGCCTAACCGGGGGACCTGGGGCCAACGTCCTGACTTTC	TRBJ2-6	TRBV7-2	NA	NA
CAISESGPGASDTQYF	TGTGCCATCAGTGAGTCAGGACCGGGAGCCTCAGATACGCAGTATTTT	TRBJ2-3	TRBV10-3	NA	NA
CASSLWQGGGNTEAFF	TGTGCCAGCAGTTTATGGCAGGGCGGAGGGAACACTGAAGCTTTCTTT	TRBJ1-1	TRBV28	NA	NA
CASSQEVWGSYEQYF	TGCGCCAGCAGCCAAGAGGTTTGGGGATCCTACGAGCAGTACTTC	TRBJ2-7	TRBV4-3	many	NA
CASSPGSGNTIYF	TGTGCCAGCAGCCCAGGGTCAGGAAACACCATATATTTT	TRBJ1-3	TRBV7-9	NA	NA
CASSPGVTNTGELFF	TGCGCCAGCAGCCCGGGAGTAACGAACACCGGGGAGCTGTTTTTT	TRBJ2-2	TRBV5-1	NA	NA
CASSLGGRPRDTQYF	TGTGCCAGCAGCTTAGGCGGGAGGCCGAGAGATACGCAGTATTTT	TRBJ2-3	TRBV7-3	few	TRBD2
CASSPKEEQFF	TGTGCCAGCTCACCTAAGGAAGAGCAGTTCTTC	TRBJ2-1	TRBV18	once	NA
CASSFSSKRAGGNNEQFF	TGTGCCAGCAGCTTCTCTTCAAAACGGGCGGGAGGTAACAATGAGCAGTTCTTC	TRBJ2-1	TRBV11-2	once	TRBD2
CASSSQGRPQHF	TGTGCCAGCAGCTCACAGGGAAGACCCCAGCATTTT	TRBJ1-5	TRBV7-8	few	NA
CASSEDSSGANVLTF	TGTGCCAGCAGTGAAGACAGCTCTGGGGCCAACGTCCTGACTTTC	TRBJ2-6	TRBV6-1	NA	NA
CASRGLAGAGELFF	TGTGCCAGCCGGGGACTAGCGGGAGCCGGGGAGCTGTTTTTT	TRBJ2-2	TRBV14	once	TRBD2
CASSLADTQYF	TGCGCCAGCAGCTTAGCAGATACGCAGTATTTT	TRBJ2-3	TRBV5-1	NA	NA
CASSLDELRTETQYF	TGTGCCAGCAGCTTAGACGAGCTTAGGACAGAGACCCAGTACTTC	TRBJ2-5	TRBV11-2	NA	NA
CAISLDTYNTPQHF	TGTGCCATCAGTTTGGACACCTATAACACCCCCCAGCATTTT	TRBJ1-5	TRBV10-3	NA	NA
CAWAGQGTYGYTF	TGTGCCTGGGCCGGACAGGGCACCTATGGCTACACCTTC	TRBJ1-2	TRBV2	NA	TRBD1
CASSPQSGSYEQYF	TGTGCCAGCAGCCCCCAGTCGGGCTCCTACGAGCAGTACTTC	TRBJ2-7	TRBV11-3	NA	NA
CASSLRGGSGGFIYNEQFF	TGTGCCAGCAGCTTAAGAGGAGGTAGCGGGGGATTTATCTACAATGAGCAGTTCTTC	TRBJ2-1	TRBV11-2	NA	TRBD2
CASSFGTMGYGYTF	TGCGCCAGCAGCTTCGGGACGATGGGCTATGGCTACACCTTC	TRBJ1-2	TRBV5-1	few	NA
CASSLLLGYEQYF	TGCGCCAGCAGCTTGTTACTTGGCTACGAGCAGTACTTC	TRBJ2-7	TRBV5-1	NA	NA
CASSQPTRAAYEAFF	TGCGCCAGCAGCCAACCGACCCGGGCGGCTTATGAAGCTTTCTTT	TRBJ1-1	TRBV4-1	NA	NA
CASSVGLASPYQETQYF	TGTGCCAGCAGCGTGGGACTAGCGTCTCCGTACCAAGAGACCCAGTACTTC	TRBJ2-5	TRBV9	NA	TRBD2
CASSSPDRGSYEQYF	TGTGCCAGCAGCTCTCCAGACAGGGGATCCTACGAGCAGTACTTC	TRBJ2-7	TRBV7-8	NA	TRBD1
CASSGWTGTNEKLFF	TGTGCCAGCAGTGGTTGGACAGGGACTAATGAAAAACTGTTTTTT	TRBJ1-4	TRBV2	NA	TRBD1
CASSKGGGLAGKSSYNEQFF	TGTGCCAGCAGCAAAGGAGGAGGGCTAGCGGGAAAAAGCTCCTACAATGAGCAGTTCTTC	TRBJ2-1	TRBV21-1	once	NA
CASSLSSSGAPGELFF	TGCGCCAGCAGCTTGTCCTCTAGCGGGGCGCCCGGGGAGCTGTTTTTT	TRBJ2-2	TRBV5-1	NA	TRBD2
CASSPSGGAIVDYGYTF	TGTGCCAGCTCACCATCCGGCGGGGCGATAGTGGACTATGGCTACACCTTC	TRBJ1-2	TRBV18	many	NA
CSVAGSGANVLTF	TGCAGCGTTGCTGGCTCTGGGGCCAACGTCCTGACTTTC	TRBJ2-6	TRBV29-1	many	NA
CASSLVGLADSTQYF	TGTGCCAGCAGCTTGGTGGGACTAGCGGATTCTACGCAGTATTTT	TRBJ2-3	TRBV5-8	few	TRBD2
CASSLALRGIANQPQHF	TGTGCCAGCAGCTTAGCGTTGAGGGGAATTGCGAATCAGCCCCAGCATTTT	TRBJ1-5	TRBV7-9	few	NA
CASSLWDLREQYF	TGTGCCAGCAGCTTATGGGACCTACGCGAGCAGTACTTC	TRBJ2-7	TRBV7-2	NA	NA
CASSPLGPSTPDTQYF	TGTGCCAGCTCACCACTCGGCCCCTCCACACCAGATACGCAGTATTTT	TRBJ2-3	TRBV18	NA	NA
CASSLGPSGSGYTF	TGTGCCAGCAGCTTAGGACCCTCGGGGTCTGGCTACACCTTC	TRBJ1-2	TRBV7-6	few	NA